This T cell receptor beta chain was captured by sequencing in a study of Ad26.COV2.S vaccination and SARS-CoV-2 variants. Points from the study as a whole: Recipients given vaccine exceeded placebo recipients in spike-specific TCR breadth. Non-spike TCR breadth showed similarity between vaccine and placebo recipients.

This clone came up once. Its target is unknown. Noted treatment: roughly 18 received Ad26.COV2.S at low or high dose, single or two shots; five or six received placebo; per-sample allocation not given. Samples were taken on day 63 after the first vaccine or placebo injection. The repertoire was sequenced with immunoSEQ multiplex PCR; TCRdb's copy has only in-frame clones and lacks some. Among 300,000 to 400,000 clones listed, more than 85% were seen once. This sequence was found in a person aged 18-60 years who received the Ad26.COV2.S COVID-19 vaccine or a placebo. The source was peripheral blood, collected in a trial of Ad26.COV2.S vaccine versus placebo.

The CDR3 bases are TGTGCCAGCAGCTTAGCCTGGGGGCAACTGGCAACTAATGAAAAACTGTTTTTT. Residues: CASSLAWGQLATNEKLFF. The V call is TRBV7-9, the J call TRBJ1-4; tentatively, D is TRBD1 (6 bases). The CDR3 length is 18 residues. V was clipped by 0 bases and J by 0 bases, with 14 bases between them. Germline V gene lookup returns CDR1 SEHNR and CDR2 FQNEAQ (reference sequence).